Following are 7 T cell receptor beta chains from one sample sequenced in a study of T cells after yellow fever vaccination. MiXCR, applied by TCRdb to the 5' RACE reads, yields one record per CDR3 protein. This sample has 300,000 or so distinct CDR3 sequences; under 15% occur once, and the top ten carry roughly 0.5%. The source material was CD4+ T cells sorted from PBMCs, sampled 45 days after the yellow fever booster vaccination. The receptors originated from a man younger than 45 who received the YFV17D yellow fever vaccine.

This clonotype was counted only a few times. J is TRBJ2-3 and V is TRBV7-8; 7 bases are a match to TRBD2. This CDR3 is 16 amino acids long. Germline trimming cut 2 bases from V and 0 bases from J; bases unmatched to any gene: 5. Germline CDR1 reads SGHVS; CDR2 reads FQNEAQ. The CDR3 reads CASSLFTSESTDTQYF. As DNA, the CDR3 is TGTGCCAGCAGCTTATTTACTAGCGAAAGCACAGATACGCAGTATTTT.

This clonotype has at least ten counts. The V and J genes are TRBV29-1 and TRBJ2-3; 7 nucleotides align to TRBD2. CDR3 length: 12 amino acids. Germline CDR1 SQVTM, CDR2 ANQGSEA. Trimming cost V 3 bases and J 4 bases; bases outside gene matches: 1. Written as DNA, the CDR3 is TGCAGCGTTGATCGGGGGGCAGATACGCAGTATTTT. This codes for CSVDRGADTQYF.

V and J are TRBV5-1 and TRBJ2-7; D gene ambiguous. The CDR3 is 15 amino acids. V lost 4 bases to trimming and J lost 2 bases, with 16 bases between them. Germline lookup yields CDR1 SGHRS and CDR2 YFSETQ. CDR3 DNA: TGCGCCAGCAGCATATACCCACAGTTAACCTACGAGCAGTACTTC. As protein: CASSIYPQLTYEQYF.

The chain employs TRBV7-2 and TRBJ2-1; TRBD2 is a possible D gene (6 bases). CDR3 size: 15 residues. Germline V gene lookup returns CDR1 SGHTA and CDR2 FQGNSA. V lost 4 bases and J lost 9, with 19 bases in between. The CDR3 loop reads CASSSSSDSPGEQFF. For the CDR3, the DNA is TGTGCCAGCAGCTCTTCTAGCGATTCTCCCGGTGAGCAGTTCTTC.

The gene calls are TRBV30 and TRBJ1-4; D gene unclear. The ends were cut back, 4 bases at V and 7 bases at J, with 13 bases in the middle. The CDR3 totals 13 residues. The germline V gene encodes CDR1 GTSNPN and CDR2 SVGIG (reference sequence). The CDR3, as DNA: TGTGCCTGGATGAATCAGAGTGGTGAAAAACTGTTTTTT. It codes for CAWMNQSGEKLFF.

The rearrangement uses TRBV7-2 and TRBJ1-3; weak D call: TRBD1 (5 bases). The V end was cut by 2 bases, the J end by 4 bases, with 9 bases between. The CDR3 extends over 14 amino acids. The germline CDR1 and CDR2 sequences are SGHTA and FQGNSA. CDR3 protein: CASSLTTVGNTIYF. The CDR3 nucleotides read TGTGCCAGCAGCTTAACGACAGTGGGAAACACCATATATTTT. Full variable domain (rest looked up from reference TRBV7-2 and TRBJ1-3): GAGVSQSPSNKVTEKGKDVELRCDPISGHTALYWYRQSLGQGLEFLIYFQGNSAPDKSGLPSDRFSAERTGGSVSTLTIQRTQQEDSAVYLCASSLTTVGNTIYFGEGSWLTVV.

The gene calls are TRBV5-1 and TRBJ1-1; D is perhaps TRBD1 (6 bases). Germline CDR1 is SGHRS and CDR2 is YFSETQ. This CDR3 region has 14 residues. The V and J ends lost 7 bases and 2 bases respectively, with 15 bases between them. In DNA, the CDR3 is TGCGCCAGCCAATTAGGACAGATTAACACTGAAGCTTTCTTT. The encoded protein is CASQLGQINTEAFF.